The sequence of this TCR beta chain was determined in a study of vaccination and CD4 T cells after COVID-19. Broader study findings: The median proportion of reactive clones detected only post-vaccination in convalescent patients was approximately 90%.

Oncomine TCR Beta short-read sequencing was applied to DNA from cultured CD4+ T cells. In this case, cultured CD4+ T cells provided the extracted genomic DNA. One entry per CDR3 protein results from TCRdb running MiXCR on the PCR reads. Altogether about 10,000 distinct CDR3 sequences are present, under 70% being singletons, with the ten largest covering 20% to 25%. This sample's treatment: roughly nine-day PBMC culture with coronavirus spike peptide pools or control peptides (ViraFEST assay). With peptide pools, ViraFEST first expanded antigen-specific T cells and afterwards sequenced their TCRs. Germline V gene lookup returns CDR1 DFQATT and CDR2 SNEGSKA (reference sequence). V dropped 0 bases and J dropped 4 bases, with 9 bases sitting between them. The CDR3 totals 13 residues. The table lists this clonotype with a few counts. What it recognizes is unknown.

The specimen sequenced was CD4+ T cells from blood, cultured in vitro. The chain uses TRBV20-1 and TRBJ1-1; D remains unclear. The receptor comes from a human donor who had recovered from COVID-19. The CDR3: CSAREGIGTEAFF. CDR3 coding DNA: TGCAGTGCTAGAGAGGGGATCGGCACTGAAGCTTTCTTT.